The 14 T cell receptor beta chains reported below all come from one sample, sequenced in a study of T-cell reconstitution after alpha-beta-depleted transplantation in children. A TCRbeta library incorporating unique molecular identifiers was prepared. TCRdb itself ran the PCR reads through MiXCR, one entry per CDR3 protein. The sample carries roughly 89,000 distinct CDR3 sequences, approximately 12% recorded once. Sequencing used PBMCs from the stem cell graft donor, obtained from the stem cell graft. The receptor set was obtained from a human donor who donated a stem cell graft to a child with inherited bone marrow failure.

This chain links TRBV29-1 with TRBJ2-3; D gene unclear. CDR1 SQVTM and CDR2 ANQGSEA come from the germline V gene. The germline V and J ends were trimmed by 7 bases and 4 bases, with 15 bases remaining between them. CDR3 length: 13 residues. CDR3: CSGYLGSADTQYF. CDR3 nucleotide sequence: TGCAGCGGTTACTTAGGATCCGCAGATACGCAGTATTTT.

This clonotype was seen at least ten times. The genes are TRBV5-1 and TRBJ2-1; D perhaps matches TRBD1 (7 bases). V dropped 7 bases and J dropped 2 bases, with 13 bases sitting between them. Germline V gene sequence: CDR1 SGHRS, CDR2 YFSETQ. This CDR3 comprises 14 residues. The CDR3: CASCSGGPYNEQFF. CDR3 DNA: TGCGCCAGCTGCTCAGGGGGGCCCTACAATGAGCAGTTCTTC.

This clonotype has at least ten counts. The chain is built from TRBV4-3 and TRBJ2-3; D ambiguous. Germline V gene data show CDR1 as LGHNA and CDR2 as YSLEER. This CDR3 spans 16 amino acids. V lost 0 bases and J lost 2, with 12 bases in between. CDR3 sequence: CASSQDPSDSTDTQYF. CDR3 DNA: TGCGCCAGCAGCCAAGATCCCAGCGACTCCACAGATACGCAGTATTTT.

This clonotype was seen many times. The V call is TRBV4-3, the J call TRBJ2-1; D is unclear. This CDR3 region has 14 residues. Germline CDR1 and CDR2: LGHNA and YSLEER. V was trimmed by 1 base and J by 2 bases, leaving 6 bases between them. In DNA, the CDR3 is TGCGCCAGCAGCCAAGGAGTAGCCTACAATGAGCAGTTCTTC. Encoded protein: CASSQGVAYNEQFF.

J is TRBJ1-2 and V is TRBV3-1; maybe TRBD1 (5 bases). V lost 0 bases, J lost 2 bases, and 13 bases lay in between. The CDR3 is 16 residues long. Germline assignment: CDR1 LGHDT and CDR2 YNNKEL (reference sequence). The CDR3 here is CASSQDSAGTNYGYTF. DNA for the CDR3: TGTGCCAGCAGCCAAGATTCCGCAGGGACCAACTATGGCTACACCTTC.

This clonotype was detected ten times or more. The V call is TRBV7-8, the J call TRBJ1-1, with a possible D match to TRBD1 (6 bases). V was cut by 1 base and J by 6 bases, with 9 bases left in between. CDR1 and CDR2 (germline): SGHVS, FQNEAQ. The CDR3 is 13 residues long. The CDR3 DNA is TGTGCCAGCAGCTTAGACAGGGCGGCTGAAGCTTTCTTT. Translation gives CASSLDRAAEAFF.

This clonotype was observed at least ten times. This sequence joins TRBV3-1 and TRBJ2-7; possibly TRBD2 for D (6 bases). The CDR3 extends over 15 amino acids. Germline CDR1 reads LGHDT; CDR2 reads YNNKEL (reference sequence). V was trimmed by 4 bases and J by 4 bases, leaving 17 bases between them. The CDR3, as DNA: TGTGCCAGCAGCCCTCGGACCGGGGGTGATTACGAGCAGTACTTC. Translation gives CASSPRTGGDYEQYF.

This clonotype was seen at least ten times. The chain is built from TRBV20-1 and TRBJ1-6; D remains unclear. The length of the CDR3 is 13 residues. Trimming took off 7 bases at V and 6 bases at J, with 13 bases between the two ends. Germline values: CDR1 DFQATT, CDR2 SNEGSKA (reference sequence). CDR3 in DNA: TGCAGTGGGCTGGCCGGGTCTAATTCACCCCTCCACTTT. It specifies CSGLAGSNSPLHF.

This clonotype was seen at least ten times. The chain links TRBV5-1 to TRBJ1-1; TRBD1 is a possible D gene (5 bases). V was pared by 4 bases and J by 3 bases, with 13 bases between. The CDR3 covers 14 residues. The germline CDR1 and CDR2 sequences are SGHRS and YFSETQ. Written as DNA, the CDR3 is TGCGCCAGCAGCCGCGGGACGGACTACACTGAAGCTTTCTTT. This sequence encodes CASSRGTDYTEAFF.

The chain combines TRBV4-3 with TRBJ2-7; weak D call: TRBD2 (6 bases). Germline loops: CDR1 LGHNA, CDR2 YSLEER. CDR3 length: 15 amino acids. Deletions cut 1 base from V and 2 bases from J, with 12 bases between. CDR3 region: CASSQAEEGTYEQYF. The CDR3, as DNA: TGCGCCAGCAGCCAAGCGGAGGAGGGCACCTACGAGCAGTACTTC.

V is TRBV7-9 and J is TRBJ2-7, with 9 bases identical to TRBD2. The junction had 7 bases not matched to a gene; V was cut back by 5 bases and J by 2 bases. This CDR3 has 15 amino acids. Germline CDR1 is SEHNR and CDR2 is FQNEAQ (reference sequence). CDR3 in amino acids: CASSPGLAYTYEQYF. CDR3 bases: TGTGCCAGCAGCCCGGGACTAGCCTATACCTACGAGCAGTACTTC.

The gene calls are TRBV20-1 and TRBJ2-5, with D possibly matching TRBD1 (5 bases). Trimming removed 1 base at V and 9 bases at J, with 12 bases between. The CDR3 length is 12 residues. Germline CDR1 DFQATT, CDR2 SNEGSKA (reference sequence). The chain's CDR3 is CSARVRLGAQYF. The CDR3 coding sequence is TGCAGTGCTAGAGTCAGGCTAGGGGCCCAGTACTTC.

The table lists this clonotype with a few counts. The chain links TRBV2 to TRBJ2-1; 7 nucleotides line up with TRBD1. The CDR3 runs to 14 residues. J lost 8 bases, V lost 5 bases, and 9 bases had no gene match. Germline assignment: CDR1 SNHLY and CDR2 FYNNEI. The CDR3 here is CASSRTGRVDEQFF. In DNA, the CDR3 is TGTGCCAGCAGTCGGACAGGTCGGGTCGATGAGCAGTTCTTC.

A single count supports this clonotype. CDR3 region: CASSMTANTEAFF. The CDR3 coding sequence is TGTGCCAGTAGTATGACAGCGAACACTGAAGCTTTCTTT. The chain recombines TRBV19 with TRBJ1-1, with D possibly TRBD1 on 5 matching bases. The length of the CDR3 is 13 residues. CDR1 and CDR2 (germline): LNHDA, SQIVND (reference sequence). V dropped 3 bases and J dropped 1 base, with 6 bases sitting between them. Filled out from reference TRBV19 and TRBJ1-1, the complete variable domain reads DGGITQSPKYLFRKEGQNVTLSCEQNLNHDAMYWYRQDPGQGLRLIYYSQIVNDFQKGDIAEGYSVSREKKESFPLTVTSAQKNPTAFYLCASSMTANTEAFFGQGTRLTVV.